The 6 T cell receptor beta chains below come from one sample, sequenced in a study of Ad26.COV2.S vaccination and SARS-CoV-2 variants. Treatment noted: approximately 18 received Ad26.COV2.S at low or high dose, single or two shots; roughly five received placebo; per-sample allocation not given. At day 63 after the first vaccine or placebo injection, samples were drawn. Clones were sequenced by immunoSEQ multiplex PCR, and TCRdb holds only the in-frame ones, with some missing. Of some 370,000 clones detected, about four fifths appear once; the ten largest clones hold just under 7.5%. Material: peripheral blood, obtained in a trial of Ad26.COV2.S vaccine versus placebo. All receptors come from a person aged 18-65 years who received the Ad26.COV2.S COVID-19 vaccine or a placebo.

This clone was recorded many times. Other DNA sequences in this specimen translate into the identical CDR3. The rearrangement joins TRBV6-5 to TRBJ2-7, with D possibly matching TRBD1 (5 bases). Deletions cut 3 bases from V and 0 bases from J, with 9 bases between. CDR1 is MNHEY and CDR2 is SVGAGI in the germline V gene. The CDR3 has 14 residues. The CDR3 DNA is TGTGCCAGCAGTTATGGGGCGTACTCCTACGAGCAGTACTTC. It codes for CASSYGAYSYEQYF.

This chain uses TRBV4-1 with TRBJ2-5; the D gene is possibly TRBD2 (5 bases). The CDR3 loop spans 15 amino acids. Germline CDR1 and CDR2: MGHRA and YSYEKL. Deletions cut 4 bases from V and 1 base from J, with 13 bases between. CDR3 bases: TGCGCCAGCAGCCCTCGGGAACGTAGCCAAGAGACCCAGTACTTC. This encodes CASSPRERSQETQYF.

The genes are TRBV10-3 and TRBJ2-6; D may correspond to TRBD1 or TRBD2 (7 bases each). The CDR3 sequence is 14 residues long. Germline V lookup: CDR1 ENHRY, CDR2 SYGVKD. Trimming pared 10 bases from V and 6 bases from J, leaving 16 bases between. The CDR3 nucleotides read TGTGCCACGAAGCGGGACAGTACGGCCAACGTCCTGACTTTC. This codes for CATKRDSTANVLTF.

V is TRBV4-3 and J is TRBJ2-1; 7 nucleotides match TRBD2. After removal of 1 base from V and 0 bases from J, the junction contained 3 bases not matched to a gene. The CDR3 spans 16 residues. Germline lookup yields CDR1 LGHNA and CDR2 YSLEER. This CDR3 is CASSQAGRSSYNEQFF. The DNA of the CDR3 is TGCGCCAGCAGCCAAGCCGGGAGGAGCTCCTACAATGAGCAGTTCTTC.

This chain links TRBV4-2 with TRBJ1-4, with unresolved D. CDR3 length: 13 amino acids. V shed 0 bases and J shed 7 bases, with 6 bases lying between them. Germline-derived CDR1 and CDR2 are LGHNA and YNFKEQ. CDR3 DNA sequence: TGTGCCAGCAGCCAAGACGATGGTGAAAAACTGTTTTTT. It is translated as CASSQDDGEKLFF.

This clone was picked up one time. The chain has TRBV2 and TRBJ1-1, with D possibly TRBD1 on 6 matching bases. Germline CDR1 SNHLY, CDR2 FYNNEI. The CDR3 has 15 amino acids. Deletions cut 6 bases from V and 5 bases from J, with 19 bases between. The CDR3 coding sequence is TGTGCCAGCAGAACCCAGGGGCAGGGAGGTACTGAAGCTTTCTTT. It specifies CASRTQGQGGTEAFF.